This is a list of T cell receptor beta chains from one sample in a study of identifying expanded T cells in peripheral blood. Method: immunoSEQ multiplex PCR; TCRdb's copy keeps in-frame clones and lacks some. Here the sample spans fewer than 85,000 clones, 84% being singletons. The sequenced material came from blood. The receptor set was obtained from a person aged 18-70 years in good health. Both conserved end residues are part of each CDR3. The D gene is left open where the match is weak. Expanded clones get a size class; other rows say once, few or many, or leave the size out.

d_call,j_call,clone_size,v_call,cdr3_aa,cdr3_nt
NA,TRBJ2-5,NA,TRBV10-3,CAIRSGGQEGETQYF,TGTGCCATCAGGAGCGGGGGACAGGAGGGAGAGACCCAGTACTTC
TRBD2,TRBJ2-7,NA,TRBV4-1,CASSQDTSGMEEQYF,TGCGCCAGCAGCCAAGATACTAGCGGGATGGAGGAGCAGTACTTC
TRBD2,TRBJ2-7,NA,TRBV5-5,CASGASSGRSYEQYF,TGTGCCAGCGGGGCCTCTAGCGGGCGGTCCTACGAGCAGTACTTC
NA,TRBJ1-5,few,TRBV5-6,CASSLLGNQPQHF,TGTGCCAGCAGCTTGCTGGGGAATCAGCCCCAGCATTTT
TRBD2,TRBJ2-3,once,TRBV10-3,CAITSGSAGQSDTQYF,TGTGCCATCACTAGCGGGAGCGCAGGGCAATCAGATACGCAGTATTTT
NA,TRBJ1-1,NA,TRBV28,CASPSGAEAFF,TGTGCCAGCCCTTCGGGGGCTGAAGCTTTCTTT
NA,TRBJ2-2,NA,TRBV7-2,CASSLVRVNTGELFF,TGTGCCAGCAGCTTGGTACGGGTTAACACCGGGGAGCTGTTTTTT
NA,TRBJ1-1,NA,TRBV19,CASTRGTRNTEAFF,TGTGCCAGTACCCGGGGTACTCGAAACACTGAAGCTTTCTTT
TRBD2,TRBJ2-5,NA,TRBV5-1,CASSLAGGQETQYF,TGCGCCAGCAGCTTGGCGGGAGGGCAAGAGACCCAGTACTTC
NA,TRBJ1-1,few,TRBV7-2,CASSQRAVGTEAFF,TGTGCCAGCAGCCAACGGGCTGTGGGAACTGAAGCTTTCTTT
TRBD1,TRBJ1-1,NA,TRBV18,CASSRQGQGLNTEAFF,TGTGCCAGCTCACGACAGGGGCAGGGGCTGAACACTGAAGCTTTCTTT